The 20 T cell receptor beta chains presented below share a single source sample, sequenced in a study of metastatic and nonmetastatic thyroid tumors. All patients were treatment-naive before thyroid surgery. TCRdb reprocessed the PCR reads via MiXCR. The repertoire includes about 39,000 clones, 16% of them detected once, and 20% to 25% sits in the top ten. Sequencing was performed on blood. The receptors come from a female donor with papillary thyroid cancer or a benign thyroid nodule (not recorded which). Some clones in this sample may be carry-over from other donors' samples.

The sample holds many counts of this clone. The chain recombines TRBV12-3 or TRBV12-4 with TRBJ1-1; D gene uncertain. The germline V and J ends were trimmed by 6 bases and 3 bases, with 11 bases remaining between them. This CDR3 comprises 13 residues. This CDR3 reads CASSPQRHTEAFF. The CDR3 bases are TGTGCCAGCAGCCCACAGAGACACACTGAAGCTTTCTTT.

This clone was detected many times. The same CDR3 also results from other DNA sequences found in this sample. The rearrangement joins TRBV2 to TRBJ2-5; D uncertain. The length of the CDR3 is 12 residues. From germline, CDR1 is SNHLY and CDR2 FYNNEI. V lost 5 bases and J 0 bases, leaving 4 bases between the germline ends. CDR3 coding DNA: TGTGCCAGCAGTCCGTACCAAGAGACCCAGTACTTC. Translating gives CASSPYQETQYF.

This chain joins TRBV6-1 and TRBJ2-1, with D possibly TRBD2 on 6 matching bases. The V end lost 7 bases, the J end lost 5 bases, and 15 bases lay between the germline ends. The CDR3 is made up of 14 amino acids. Germline lookup yields CDR1 MNHNS and CDR2 SASEGT. This CDR3 reads CASIRGLSNNEQFF. CDR3 bases: TGTGCCAGCATAAGGGGACTGTCAAACAATGAGCAGTTCTTC.

CDR3 region: CASSETGGSYNEQFF. CDR3 nucleotides: TGTGCCAGCAGTGAGACGGGAGGTTCCTACAATGAGCAGTTCTTC. This chain joins TRBV25-1 and TRBJ2-1; 7 nucleotides align to TRBD2. This CDR3 is built from 15 residues. CDR1 MGHDK and CDR2 SYGVNS come from the germline V gene. The junction had 3 bases not matched to a gene; V was cut back by 3 bases and J by 1 base. Combining the CDR3 with reference TRBV25-1 and TRBJ2-1 gives the whole variable domain EADIYQTPRYLVIGTGKKITLECSQTMGHDKMYWYQQDPGMELHLIHYSYGVNSTEKGDLSSESTVSRIRTEHFPLTLESARPSHTSQYLCASSETGGSYNEQFFGPGTRLTVL.

The rearrangement joins TRBV6-1 to TRBJ2-7; D is unclear. This CDR3 has 13 amino acids. Germline V gene lookup returns CDR1 MNHNS and CDR2 SASEGT. V was pared by 10 bases and J by 4 bases, with 17 bases between. CDR3 sequence reads: CAIDGPSLYEQYF. CDR3 coding DNA: TGTGCCATCGACGGGCCATCCCTTTACGAGCAGTACTTC.

This clone was counted at least ten times. This may be a read error: a much more frequent sequence differs by one nucleotide. The chain recombines TRBV6-5 with TRBJ2-1; the D call may be TRBD1 or TRBD2 (5 bases each). Germline-derived CDR1 and CDR2 are MNHEY and SVGAGI. This CDR3 is built from 11 residues. CDR3 DNA: TGTGCCAGCAGTTACGGGGGTGAGCAGTCCTTC. Translated: CASSYGGEQSF.

Ten or more counts support this clone. This chain connects TRBV11-2 to TRBJ2-5; TRBD2 might be the D (6 bases). Trimming left V 5 bases short and J 5 bases short, with 27 bases between. CDR1 and CDR2 from the germline V gene are SGHAT and FQNNGV. CDR3 length equals 18 residues. DNA of the CDR3: TGTGCCAGCAGCCTTCTGGGAATCGGGAGCTCCTCGGGGGAGACCCAGTACTTC. Amino acid sequence: CASSLLGIGSSSGETQYF.

The table lists this clone with many counts. The chain carries TRBV10-3 and TRBJ1-6, with D unclear. There are 16 residues in the CDR3. Germline V gene lookup returns CDR1 ENHRY and CDR2 SYGVKD. Trimming pared 0 bases from V and 2 bases from J, leaving 8 bases between. As DNA, the CDR3 is TGTGCCATCAGTGAGTCGCCGGCAACCTATAATTCACCCCTCCACTTT. Translated: CAISESPATYNSPLHF.

The sample holds many counts of this clone. The chain is built from TRBV12-3 or TRBV12-4 and TRBJ1-6, with 9 bases lining up with TRBD1. Unmatched junction bases numbered 3, after V lost 6 bases and J lost 6 bases. The length of the CDR3 is 14 residues. CDR3 loop: CASSLTGGNSPLHF. Written as DNA, the CDR3 is TGTGCCAGCAGCTTGACAGGGGGTAATTCACCCCTCCACTTT.

This clone was observed a handful of times. V usage is TRBV27 and J usage is TRBJ2-5, with 12 bases lining up with TRBD2. The V and J ends lost 6 bases and 2 bases, in that order; junction bases with no gene match: 4. The CDR3 length is 15 residues. Germline assignment: CDR1 MNHEY and CDR2 SMNVEV (reference sequence). The CDR3 loop reads CASSLAGGEQETQYF. The DNA for the CDR3 is TGTGCCAGCAGCCTAGCGGGAGGGGAGCAAGAGACCCAGTACTTC.

J is TRBJ2-1 and V is TRBV13, with 15 nucleotides matching TRBD2. This CDR3 comprises 15 residues. The J segment lost 13 bases and the V segment lost 1 base, leaving 5 bases of the junction unmatched. From germline, CDR1 is PRHDT and CDR2 FYEKMQ (reference sequence). CDR3 bases: TGTGCCAGCAGCTTAGCCGGACTAGCGGGGGGGAAACAGTTCTTC. This gives the protein CASSLAGLAGGKQFF.

This clone was counted between two and nine times. The J gene is TRBJ1-3, the V gene TRBV12-3 or TRBV12-4; no clear D gene. Deletions cut 5 bases from V and 1 base from J, with 12 bases between. The CDR3 is 15 residues long. CDR3 bases: TGTGCCAGCAGTAACAGCGAGAGTTCTGGAAACACCATATATTTT. Residues: CASSNSESSGNTIYF.

A few counts support this clone. The rearrangement joins TRBV28 to TRBJ1-2; 7 bases are shared with TRBD1. The germline CDR1 and CDR2 sequences are MDHEN and SYDVKM. The junction had 7 bases not matched to a gene; V was cut back by 7 bases and J by 8 bases. This CDR3 is 12 amino acids long. The CDR3, as DNA: TGTGCCAGCAACAGACAGGGAGGGGGCTACACCTTC. Translated: CASNRQGGGYTF.

In its sample, this clone was seen many times. DNA of the CDR3: TGCAGTGCTAGTAAGGAGGGGACAGGGAACACCGGGGAGCTGTTTTTT. Translation gives CSASKEGTGNTGELFF. This rearrangement joins TRBV20-1 to TRBJ2-2; 8 nucleotides agree with TRBD1. Trimming took 3 bases from V and 1 from J; bases not matched to a gene: 7. Germline V CDR1 and CDR2: DFQATT, SNEGSKA (reference sequence). The CDR3 is 16 amino acids.

This clone was counted ten times or more. The sample has other DNA sequences that encode this CDR3 too. The rearrangement uses TRBV6-1 and TRBJ2-7; D possibly uses TRBD1 or TRBD2 (5 bases each). The CDR3 runs 13 residues. Deletions cut 2 bases from V and 7 bases from J, with 12 bases between. The germline CDR1 and CDR2 sequences are MNHNS and SASEGT. The CDR3 nucleotides read TGTGCCAGCAGTGAAATGGGGGTCTATGAGCAGTACTTC. This sequence encodes CASSEMGVYEQYF.

In its sample, this clone ranks as medium-sized. The CDR3 spells CASTGPAEQYF. DNA of the CDR3: TGTGCCAGCACGGGACCGGCGGAGCAGTACTTC. V and J are TRBV6-1 and TRBJ2-7; D assignment may be TRBD1 or TRBD2 (5 bases each). This CDR3 comprises 11 residues. Looked up from germline, CDR1 is MNHNS and CDR2 is SASEGT. V was pared by 7 bases and J by 7 bases, with 11 bases between.

At least ten counts were recorded for this clone. This chain connects TRBV19 to TRBJ2-2; D possibly corresponds to TRBD2 (6 bases). V was trimmed by 5 bases and J by 6 bases, leaving 16 bases between them. This CDR3 is 15 amino acids long. Germline CDR1 and CDR2: LNHDA and SQIVND (reference sequence). The CDR3, as DNA: TGTGCCAGTAGTCCCACCGGGAGTGTGGCCGGGGAGCTGTTTTTT. The encoded protein is CASSPTGSVAGELFF.

This clone was recorded many times. The chain uses TRBV7-9 and TRBJ2-4; D call uncertain. There are 16 residues in the CDR3. V was clipped by 5 bases and J by 0 bases, with 14 bases between them. Looked up from germline, CDR1 is SEHNR and CDR2 is FQNEAQ (reference sequence). The CDR3 nucleotides are TGTGCCAGCAGCCCCAAAATCAGGATAGCCAAAAACATTCAGTACTTC. Protein: CASSPKIRIAKNIQYF.

This clone came up many times. The chain carries TRBV20-1 and TRBJ2-1, with D possibly matching TRBD2 (6 bases). V lost 2 bases to trimming and J lost 3 bases, with 17 bases between them. Looked up from germline, CDR1 is DFQATT and CDR2 is SNEGSKA (reference sequence). CDR3 length: 16 amino acids. The CDR3 region has the DNA TGCAGTGCTAGAAGGCGAAGGACTACTAACTACAATGAGCAGTTCTTC. Amino acids: CSARRRRTTNYNEQFF.

This clone was seen repeatedly, ten times or more. V and J are TRBV20-1 and TRBJ2-7, with a possible D match to TRBD2 (6 bases). The CDR3 has 13 amino acids. Deletions cut 3 bases from V and 5 bases from J, with 14 bases between. Germline CDR1 and CDR2: DFQATT and SNEGSKA (reference sequence). The CDR3 here is CSARDYKQDEQYF. The CDR3, as DNA: TGCAGTGCTAGGGACTACAAGCAGGACGAGCAGTACTTC.